Each of the 29 T cell receptor beta chains below was sequenced from the same sample in a study of T cell responses to AZD1222 COVID-19 vaccine. The protocol was immunoSEQ multiplex PCR, while the TCRdb copy is restricted to in-frame clones and leaves out a portion. This sample has about 90,000 clones, with almost 90% found just once. The specimen comprised peripheral blood, sampled on day 0 of MenACWY control vaccination. All receptors derive from an adult in good health.

This clone was found a few times. V and J are TRBV29-1 and TRBJ1-5; D is uncertain. Germline V gene data show CDR1 as SQVTM and CDR2 as ANQGSEA. Trimming removed 0 bases from V and 6 bases from J, with 9 bases in between. The CDR3 spans 13 residues. In DNA form, the CDR3 reads TGCAGCGTTGAAGAGGCGTCGGGTCAGCCCCAGCATTTT. Amino acid sequence: CSVEEASGQPQHF.

The chain couples TRBV5-6 to TRBJ2-7, with no clear D. V lost 4 bases and J 5 bases, leaving 10 bases between the germline ends. The V gene's germline CDR1 is SGHDT and CDR2 YYEEEE. The CDR3 is made up of 12 amino acids. CDR3 nucleotides: TGTGCCAGCAGCCCGGACGAGAACGAGCAGTACTTC. Translation gives CASSPDENEQYF. Full variable domain (outside the CDR3, taken from reference TRBV5-6 and TRBJ2-7): DAGVTQSPTHLIKTRGQQVTLRCSPKSGHDTVSWYQQALGQGPQFIFQYYEEEERQRGNFPDRFSGHQFPNYSSELNVNALLLGDSALYLCASSPDENEQYFGPGTRLTVT.

The J gene is TRBJ2-7, the V gene TRBV7-3, with D unclear. V was shortened by 1 base and J by 5 bases, with 12 bases between the two germline ends. The CDR3 runs to 14 residues. The germline V gene has CDR1 SGHTA and CDR2 FQGTGA. CDR3 DNA: TGTGCCAGCAGCTTAAGGGATTCAGGTGACGAGCAGTACTTC. This encodes CASSLRDSGDEQYF.

This chain links TRBV5-4 with TRBJ2-5; 11 bases agree with TRBD2. Germline V CDR1 and CDR2: SGHNT, YYREEE (reference sequence). Losses at the gene ends were 5 bases for V and 5 bases for J; bases not matched to a gene: 14. The CDR3 consists of 17 residues. The CDR3 reads CASSESDSGGALETQYF. DNA for the CDR3: TGTGCCAGCAGTGAAAGTGATAGCGGGGGGGCTCTGGAGACCCAGTACTTC. The whole variable domain, remainder taken from reference TRBV5-4 and TRBJ2-5, is ETGVTQSPTHLIKTRGQQVTLRCSSQSGHNTVSWYQQALGQGPQFIFQYYREEENGRGNFPPRFSGLQFPNYSSELNVNALELDDSALYLCASSESDSGGALETQYFGPGTRLLVL.

This clone was recorded only once. V gene TRBV19 combines with J gene TRBJ1-5; 10 bases are shared with TRBD1. Per germline, CDR1 LNHDA and CDR2 SQIVND (reference sequence). V gave up 3 bases and J gave up 6 bases; unmatched junction bases: 11. The CDR3 spans 17 residues. Written as DNA, the CDR3 is TGTGCCAGTAGTATCACCGGGACAGGGGTTAACGGTCAGCCCCAGCATTTT. Translating gives CASSITGTGVNGQPQHF.

This chain connects TRBV5-1 to TRBJ1-6; 7 nucleotides agree with TRBD1. Germline V gene sequence: CDR1 SGHRS, CDR2 YFSETQ. Germline trimming cut 3 bases from V and 9 bases from J; bases unmatched to any gene: 9. CDR3 length equals 15 residues. The CDR3 protein is CASSYAGTESSPLHF. For the CDR3, the DNA is TGCGCCAGCAGCTATGCCGGGACAGAAAGTTCACCCCTCCACTTT.

The CDR3 reads CASRRGQETQYF. The CDR3 region has the DNA TGTGCCAGCAGGAGGGGCCAAGAGACCCAGTACTTC. The V gene is TRBV9, the J gene TRBJ2-5; D tentatively fits TRBD1 or TRBD2 (5 bases each). Trimming shortened V by 5 bases and J by 1 base, and 6 bases separated the two germline ends. The CDR3 loop spans 12 amino acids. The germline CDR1 and CDR2 sequences are SGDLS and YYNGEE.

V usage is TRBV30 and J usage is TRBJ1-2; no reliable D call. CDR3 length equals 13 residues. Germline CDR1 GTSNPN, CDR2 SVGIG (reference sequence). V was cut by 0 bases and J by 4 bases, with 9 bases left in between. The CDR3 DNA is TGTGCCTGGAGTGTAGGTCAGCTCTATGGCTACACCTTC. Its protein is CAWSVGQLYGYTF.

The rearrangement joins TRBV7-2 to TRBJ1-5; D uncertain. Germline V gene data show CDR1 as SGHTA and CDR2 as FQGNSA. CDR3 size: 15 residues. The V end lost 5 bases, the J end lost 6 bases, and 17 bases lay between the germline ends. This chain's CDR3 is CASSPSNGVGQPQHF. Written as DNA, the CDR3 is TGTGCCAGCAGCCCCTCGAATGGGGTGGGTCAGCCCCAGCATTTT.

This clone has only one observation. The chain links TRBV4-2 to TRBJ1-1; 7 bases are shared with TRBD1. The CDR3 is 16 residues long. The germline CDR1 and CDR2 sequences are LGHNA and YNFKEQ. V shed 3 bases and J 0 bases; nucleotides not matched to a gene: 7. CDR3: CASSQETGRMNTEAFF. For the CDR3, the DNA is TGTGCCAGCAGCCAGGAGACAGGGAGGATGAACACTGAAGCTTTCTTT.

V usage is TRBV30 and J usage is TRBJ1-5, with 7 bases matching TRBD1. V lost 4 bases and J lost 3; bases outside the gene matches: 3. This CDR3 has 13 residues. Germline CDR1 and CDR2: GTSNPN and SVGIG (reference sequence). The CDR3 loop is CAWNRGTNQPQHF. The CDR3 DNA sequence: TGTGCCTGGAACAGGGGTACCAATCAGCCCCAGCATTTT. The variable domain in full, with the rest retrieved from reference TRBV30 and TRBJ1-5, is SQTIHQWPATLVQPVGSPLSLECTVEGTSNPNLYWYRQAAGRGLQLLFYSVGIGQISSEVPQNLSASRPQDRQFILSSKKLLLSDSGFYLCAWNRGTNQPQHFGDGTRLSIL.

This clone was recorded once. This chain links TRBV14 with TRBJ2-1, with 8 bases identical to TRBD1. The germline V gene has CDR1 SGHDN and CDR2 FVKESK. Unmatched junction bases numbered 8, after V lost 3 bases and J lost 4 bases. The CDR3 has 16 residues. CDR3 amino acids: CASSHGGQGLYNEQFF. The CDR3 DNA sequence: TGTGCCAGCAGCCATGGCGGACAGGGCCTGTACAATGAGCAGTTCTTC.

The V gene is TRBV15, the J gene TRBJ1-1, with D possibly being TRBD1 (5 bases). This CDR3 has 15 amino acids. CDR1 is LNHNV, CDR2 YYDKDF, per germline (reference sequence). V was shortened by 4 bases and J by 1 base, with 13 bases between the two germline ends. The CDR3 coding sequence is TGTGCCACCAGCACCGTGGGACTAGGGAACACTGAAGCTTTCTTT. It codes for CATSTVGLGNTEAFF.

V usage is TRBV19 and J usage is TRBJ2-2; 8 positions agree with TRBD1. V shed 5 bases, J shed 1 base, and the junction held 9 bases outside the gene matches. This CDR3 contains 17 residues. CDR1 and CDR2 from the germline V gene are LNHDA and SQIVND (reference sequence). CDR3 in DNA: TGTGCCAGTAGTGCATCTTCCGGGACAGGGAACACCGGGGAGCTGTTTTTT. The encoded protein is CASSASSGTGNTGELFF.

The chain combines TRBV6-5 with TRBJ1-1; 11 nucleotides agree with TRBD1. The CDR3 extends over 14 amino acids. CDR1 is MNHEY, CDR2 SVGAGI, per germline. V shed 8 bases, J shed 5 bases, and the junction held 7 bases outside the gene matches. CDR3 coding DNA: TGTGCCAGCCTAGGACAGGGGGCCGGGACTGAAGCTTTCTTT. It is translated as CASLGQGAGTEAFF.

The chain recombines TRBV6-5 with TRBJ1-5; D is unclear. Germline assignment: CDR1 MNHEY and CDR2 SVGAGI. This CDR3 is 14 amino acids long. V lost 2 bases to trimming and J lost 3 bases, with 8 bases between them. DNA for the CDR3: TGTGCCAGCAGTTACGGGCAGGTCAATCAGCCCCAGCATTTT. It encodes CASSYGQVNQPQHF.

The chain has TRBV5-1 and TRBJ2-7; possibly TRBD1 for D (6 bases). Germline CDR1 SGHRS, CDR2 YFSETQ. Trimming cost V 3 bases and J 7 bases, with 17 bases left between them. This CDR3 is built from 14 residues. The chain's CDR3 is CASSSGQTVGEQYF. The CDR3 nucleotides are TGCGCCAGCAGCTCGGGACAAACGGTGGGAGAGCAGTACTTC.

This clone appeared once. CDR3 loop: CSVASDSLGNTIYF. The CDR3 coding sequence is TGCAGCGTCGCCTCTGACAGCCTTGGAAACACCATATATTTT. The genes are TRBV29-1 and TRBJ1-3; D possibly corresponds to TRBD1 (5 bases). V lost 6 bases and J 3 bases, leaving 15 bases between the germline ends. Germline-derived CDR1 and CDR2 are SQVTM and ANQGSEA. CDR3 length: 14 residues. The full variable domain, completed using reference TRBV29-1 and TRBJ1-3, is SAVISQKPSRDICQRGTSLTIQCQVDSQVTMMFWYRQQPGQSLTLIATANQGSEATYESGFVIDKFPISRPNLTFSTLTVSNMSPEDSSIYLCSVASDSLGNTIYFGEGSWLTVV.

The chain has TRBV11-3 and TRBJ2-1, with TRBD1 identical over 8 bases. Germline V gene sequence: CDR1 SGHNT, CDR2 YENEEA. Trimming cost V 4 bases and J 2 bases; bases outside gene matches: 7. The CDR3 has 16 amino acids. In DNA form, the CDR3 reads TGTGCCAGCAGCTCCCCGACAGGGGAGGCCTACAATGAGCAGTTCTTC. Translating it yields CASSSPTGEAYNEQFF.

The chain combines TRBV6-5 with TRBJ1-6, with D possibly being TRBD1 (5 bases). The CDR3 has 14 residues. Germline CDR1 and CDR2: MNHEY and SVGAGI. The V end lost 5 bases, the J end lost 7 bases, and 12 bases lay between the germline ends. The CDR3 sequence is CASSPPRANSPLHF. In nucleotides, the CDR3 is TGTGCCAGCAGTCCCCCCAGGGCCAATTCACCCCTCCACTTT.

The rearrangement uses TRBV7-2 and TRBJ2-3, with TRBD1 as a possible D gene (5 bases). CDR1 SGHTA and CDR2 FQGNSA come from the germline V gene. Deletions cut 1 base from V and 0 bases from J, with 11 bases between. The CDR3 has 16 amino acids. In DNA, the CDR3 is TGTGCCAGCAGCTTAGGACAGCGCGCTAGCACAGATACGCAGTATTTT. Amino acid sequence: CASSLGQRASTDTQYF.

The CDR3 nucleotides read TGTGCCAGCAGTTCCGGGGACAGGGGGCTGTCTGAAGCTTTCTTT. Translating gives CASSSGDRGLSEAFF. V is TRBV6-5 and J is TRBJ1-1; 12 bases line up with TRBD1. V was clipped by 4 bases and J by 6 bases; unmatched bases: 6. Germline-derived CDR1 and CDR2 are MNHEY and SVGAGI. The CDR3 length is 15 residues.

This rearrangement joins TRBV19 to TRBJ2-3; D ambiguous. With 3 bases removed from V and 10 bases from J, the gap between germline ends came to 11 bases. This CDR3 region has 12 residues. Germline CDR1 LNHDA, CDR2 SQIVND (reference sequence). CDR3 residues: CASSIVKEPQYF. The CDR3 DNA reads TGTGCCAGTAGTATTGTAAAGGAGCCGCAGTATTTT.

V and J are TRBV30 and TRBJ2-3; no clear D. CDR1 GTSNPN and CDR2 SVGIG come from the germline V gene (reference sequence). The CDR3 contains 12 residues. Trimming stripped 3 bases from V and 1 base from J, with 5 bases between. CDR3 coding DNA: TGTGCCTGGAGCTGGGGCACAGATACGCAGTATTTT. Its translation is CAWSWGTDTQYF.

This clone showed up many times. This rearrangement joins TRBV5-8 to TRBJ1-6; D may be TRBD1 (5 bases). The CDR3 is made up of 13 amino acids. Germline assignment: CDR1 SGHTS and CDR2 YDEGEE. V lost 7 bases and J lost 8, with 13 bases in between. CDR3 nucleotides: TGTGCCAGCCCCAGGGACGTAGATTCACCCCTCCACTTT. Its protein is CASPRDVDSPLHF.

This clone appeared a single time. The J gene is TRBJ1-2, the V gene TRBV2, with D unclear. From germline, CDR1 is SNHLY and CDR2 FYNNEI. The CDR3 is 11 residues long. V was clipped by 8 bases and J by 8 bases, with 12 bases between them. CDR3 protein: CASAGLRGYTF. CDR3 DNA: TGTGCCAGCGCAGGACTGCGGGGCTACACCTTC.

V usage is TRBV19 and J usage is TRBJ1-4, with TRBD1 matching over 8 bases. Germline CDR1 and CDR2: LNHDA and SQIVND (reference sequence). V was pared by 4 bases and J by 6 bases, with 7 bases of the junction left unmatched. The CDR3 is 15 amino acids. In DNA, the CDR3 is TGTGCCAGTAGTACGACAGGGGCATGGGATGAAAAACTGTTTTTT. Amino acid sequence: CASSTTGAWDEKLFF.

The rearrangement uses TRBV18 and TRBJ2-5; D is unclear. Looked up from germline, CDR1 is KGHSH and CDR2 is LQKENI. The CDR3 contains 15 residues. V gave up 2 bases and J gave up 1 base, with 11 bases separating them. CDR3 nucleotides: TGTGCCAGCTCACCATTTGAACGGATCCAAGAGACCCAGTACTTC. This sequence encodes CASSPFERIQETQYF.

The CDR3, as DNA: TGTGCCAGCAGCCACACAGAGGGTGGTCGGGATGAAAAACTGTTTTTT. Encoded protein: CASSHTEGGRDEKLFF. The chain combines TRBV4-2 with TRBJ1-4; D remains ambiguous. V was pared by 3 bases and J by 6 bases, with 17 bases between. The CDR3 extends over 16 amino acids. The germline V gene encodes CDR1 LGHNA and CDR2 YNFKEQ.